The source of this T cell receptor (beta chain) is a study of shared clonotypes between healthy human individuals. CD45RO-negative, CCR7-positively selected cells formed the naive CD8 fraction, excluding terminally differentiated effector memory CD45RA+ cells. The table came from immunoSEQ multiplex PCR; TCRdb's copy has only in-frame clones and leaves some out. The table has under 1 million clones, 85% to 95% seen once. The CDR3 is 17 amino acids. V shed 3 bases and J shed 5 bases, with 22 bases lying between them. From germline, CDR1 is SGHAT and CDR2 FQNNGV. Material for sequencing was naive CD8+ T cells sorted from blood. This TCR was sampled from a man aged 25-40 years in good health. The chain recombines TRBV11-2 with TRBJ1-1; D uncertain. The CDR3 DNA reads as TGTGCCAGCAGCTTCGGCTTTGGATTGGTTGGAGGAACTGAAGCTTTCTTT. Translating gives CASSFGFGLVGGTEAFF.